This T cell receptor (beta chain) was identified during a study of STAT5B mutations in CD4+ large granular lymphocyte leukemia. The protocol was immunoSEQ multiplex PCR, while the TCRdb copy is restricted to in-frame clones and leaves out a portion. In the table there are about 25,000 clones, 81% of which are singletons. Trimming removed 0 bases from V and 1 base from J, with 8 bases in between. Germline assignment: CDR1 SGHAT and CDR2 FQNNGV. CDR3 length: 15 residues. The chain joins TRBV11-2 to TRBJ2-3; possibly TRBD2 for D (5 bases). The TCR was taken from a human donor in good health. Sample: CD4+ T cells from blood buffy coats. The CDR3 region has the DNA TGTGCCAGCAGCTTAGAGAGAGCGGGCACAGATACGCAGTATTTT. Amino acids: CASSLERAGTDTQYF.